This T cell receptor delta chain is from a study of gamma-delta chains in newborns, infants, children. The wider study: Microbial exposure reportedly drives polyclonal innate γδ T cell expansion after birth.

A remark on this clone: A much larger clone lies a single base off, so this may be a read error.

TCRdb reanalysed the reads via CATT. This sample has 2,000 or so delta-chain clones, with roughly 1% found just once. After removal of 0 bases from V and 0 bases from J, the junction contained 10 bases not matched to a gene. Germline V lookup: CDR1 GEAIGNYY, CDR2 EKD. This CDR3 has 20 residues. The genes are TRDV2 and TRDJ3; TRDD3 aligns across 7 bases. The TCR comes from a child who was a newborn, infant or young child, either healthy, febrile or measles-vaccinated (not recorded which). The sample comprised blood. The CDR3 reads CACDTAMGEPSSWDTRQMFF. The CDR3 DNA reads as TGTGCCTGTGACACCGCGATGGGGGAACCTAGCTCCTGGGACACCCGACAGATGTTTTTC.